The sequence of this TCR beta chain was determined in a study of blood T cell repertoires in COVID-19. Looking at the study overall: COVID-19 samples, acute and convalescent, were from the United States, Italy and Spain.

Losses at the gene ends were 4 bases for V and 4 bases for J; bases not matched to a gene: 10. Per the germline V gene, CDR1 is SGHAT and CDR2 is FQNNGV. The CDR3 sequence is 17 residues long. In the authors' workflow: Nucleated cell number was recorded as an estimate derived from reference gene primer amplification. Clones were sequenced by immunoSEQ multiplex PCR, and TCRdb holds only the in-frame ones, with some missing. Clone size and the V and J calls come from that table; the DNA yielded D and trimming. The sample holds more than 10,000 clones; approximately 83% are singletons and the top ten take 25%.

The receptor was isolated from a man aged 35-49 years with active or convalescent COVID-19. The sample comprised peripheral blood. The chain links TRBV11-2 to TRBJ2-3; TRBD2 matches 11 bases. In DNA form, the CDR3 reads TGTGCCAGCAGCTCAAGGGCTAGCGGGGGGTTCGCAGATACGCAGTATTTT. It encodes CASSSRASGGFADTQYF. Full variable domain (outside the CDR3, taken from reference TRBV11-2 and TRBJ2-3): EAGVAQSPRYKIIEKRQSVAFWCNPISGHATLYWYQQILGQGPKLLIQFQNNGVVDDSQLPKDRFSAERLKGVDSTLKIQPAKLEDSAVYLCASSSRASGGFADTQYFGPGTRLTVL.